A single sample gave rise to the 30 T cell receptor beta chains below, sequenced in a study of diagnostic markers for celiac disease. TCRdb reprocessed the reads; each CDR3 protein has one entry and no DNA is given. This repertoire comprises some 7,500 distinct CDR3 sequences; its ten largest clones make up less than 7.5%. Sequences were obtained from either unsorted cells or a sorted T cell fraction (not recorded which). The receptors shown here come from a human donor. This table probably holds off-target reads from a library built for another chain.

The chain employs TRBV6-6 and TRBJ1-5; without DNA, the TCRdb call of TRBD1 cannot be checked. In germline, CDR1 is MNHNY, CDR2 SVGAGI (reference sequence). The CDR3 runs to 14 residues. CDR3: CASSYSGGEVPQHF.

This rearrangement joins TRBV30 to TRBJ1-2. From germline, CDR1 is GTSNPN and CDR2 SVGIG (reference sequence). This CDR3 comprises 12 residues. The CDR3 loop reads CAWSVLQGRSTF.

V usage is TRBV6-2 or TRBV6-3 and J usage is TRBJ2-1; TCRdb indicates TRBD1, and absent DNA this call remains unverified. This CDR3 has 16 amino acids. The germline V gene has CDR1 MNHEY and CDR2 SVGEGT. This CDR3 is CASSSGGGDAYNEQFF.

J is TRBJ1-1 and V is TRBV20-1. Germline assignment: CDR1 DFQATT and CDR2 SNEGSKA (reference sequence). The CDR3 contains 12 residues. The CDR3: CSAREGNTEAFF.

The CDR3 region is CASSRKGGVDRSNQPQHF. This chain uses TRBV19 with TRBJ1-5; the D call from TCRdb, TRBD1, cannot be confirmed without DNA. The CDR3 is made up of 18 amino acids. Germline CDR1 reads LNHDA; CDR2 reads SQIVND (reference sequence).

This clonotype is large (0.1 to 1%) by frequency. The chain joins TRBV28 to TRBJ2-7; TCRdb designates TRBD1, a call that cannot be tested without DNA. This CDR3 is built from 14 residues. Germline values: CDR1 MDHEN, CDR2 SYDVKM. The CDR3: CASSLFTGDYEQYF.

V gene TRBV28 combines with J gene TRBJ2-3; TCRdb's D call of TRBD1 is untestable without DNA. Germline CDR1 is MDHEN and CDR2 is SYDVKM. The CDR3 has 16 residues. CDR3 protein: CASSPATTGSTDTQYF.

The V call is TRBV13, the J call TRBJ2-1; TCRdb picks TRBD2, but there is no DNA to check that call. The germline V gene encodes CDR1 PRHDT and CDR2 FYEKMQ (reference sequence). The CDR3 covers 14 residues. The CDR3 sequence: CASRSFSGSNEQFF.

The chain joins TRBV20-1 to TRBJ1-6; absent DNA, TCRdb's TRBD1 call cannot be checked. This CDR3 contains 14 residues. Germline V gene sequence: CDR1 DFQATT, CDR2 SNEGSKA (reference sequence). The CDR3 loop reads CSARDSPQGTPLHF.

The gene calls are TRBV6-5 and TRBJ2-3; there is no DNA to check the TCRdb D call of TRBD1. The CDR3 runs 16 residues. The germline CDR1 and CDR2 sequences are MNHEY and SVGAGI. The CDR3 reads CASNLDRTSSTDTQYF.

This rearrangement joins TRBV4-1 to TRBJ1-1; the D call from TCRdb, TRBD1, cannot be confirmed without DNA. The CDR3 contains 21 residues. Germline lookup yields CDR1 MGHRA and CDR2 YSYEKL. CDR3 in amino acids: CASSQPRARGGARSMNTEAFF.

This clonotype is medium-sized (0.01 to 0.1%) by frequency. This chain connects TRBV20-1 to TRBJ2-2; there is no DNA to check the TCRdb D call of TRBD2. From germline, CDR1 is DFQATT and CDR2 SNEGSKA (reference sequence). The CDR3 runs to 15 residues. The CDR3: CSANPSGRANGELFF.

The rearrangement links TRBV7-7 to TRBJ1-1. Germline V lookup: CDR1 SSHAT, CDR2 FNYEAQ (reference sequence). The CDR3 covers 13 residues. The CDR3 sequence: CASSLDPTREAFF.

The chain joins TRBV5-1 to TRBJ2-3; TCRdb picks TRBD2, but there is no DNA to check that call. The CDR3 has 15 amino acids. Germline loops: CDR1 SGHRS, CDR2 YFSETQ. CDR3 loop: CASSLSSPTTDTQYF.

V is TRBV6-1 and J is TRBJ2-5; checking the TCRdb D call of TRBD2 is not possible without DNA. The germline gives CDR1 MNHNS, CDR2 SASEGT. The length of the CDR3 is 13 residues. The CDR3 sequence is CATGLAGAETQYF.

The rearrangement joins TRBV5-1 to TRBJ1-1. In germline, CDR1 is SGHRS, CDR2 YFSETQ. The CDR3 totals 14 residues. This CDR3 is CASSLAVLNTEAFF.

This sequence joins TRBV5-1 and TRBJ2-2; absent DNA, TCRdb's TRBD1 call cannot be checked. The length of the CDR3 is 16 residues. Germline V gene data show CDR1 as SGHRS and CDR2 as YFSETQ. CDR3 amino acids: CASSLAGTGSSGELFF.

The CDR3 protein is CASSPAGGQGNEKLFF. The chain uses TRBV28 and TRBJ1-4; TCRdb designates TRBD1, a call that cannot be tested without DNA. The CDR3 covers 16 residues. Per the germline V gene, CDR1 is MDHEN and CDR2 is SYDVKM.

According to its frequency, this clonotype is medium-sized (0.01 to 0.1%). The V and J genes are TRBV15 and TRBJ1-1; TCRdb's D call, TRBD1, is unchecked because there is no DNA. Looked up from germline, CDR1 is LNHNV and CDR2 is YYDKDF (reference sequence). The CDR3 has 13 amino acids. This CDR3 reads CATSAAQGAVAFF.

In terms of frequency, this clonotype is medium-sized. The V and J genes are TRBV7-9 and TRBJ1-2. The CDR3 length is 15 residues. CDR1 is SEHNR, CDR2 FQNEAQ, per germline (reference sequence). CDR3 amino acids: CASSLDSYSTHGYTF.

This clonotype is identified as medium-sized from frequency. The V gene is TRBV6-5, the J gene TRBJ2-5; TCRdb indicates TRBD1, and absent DNA this call remains unverified. The CDR3 runs 16 residues. CDR1 and CDR2 (germline): MNHEY, SVGAGI. The CDR3 is CASSQGQAQAKETQYF.

By frequency, this clonotype is medium-sized (0.01 to 0.1%). The chain has TRBV19 and TRBJ2-5; TCRdb returns TRBD2, unconfirmable since there is no DNA. This CDR3 region has 16 residues. Germline lookup yields CDR1 LNHDA and CDR2 SQIVND (reference sequence). The chain's CDR3 is CASGLAGPHGEETQYF. Drawing the rest from reference TRBV19 and TRBJ2-5, the complete variable domain is DGGITQSPKYLFRKEGQNVTLSCEQNLNHDAMYWYRQDPGQGLRLIYYSQIVNDFQKGDIAEGYSVSREKKESFPLTVTSAQKNPTAFYLCASGLAGPHGEETQYFGPGTRLLVL.

This clonotype ranks as medium-sized in terms of frequency. V and J are TRBV7-2 and TRBJ1-5. CDR1 is SGHTA, CDR2 FQGNSA, per germline. CDR3 length: 13 residues. The CDR3: CASSLVENQPQHF.

This sequence joins TRBV16 and TRBJ1-3. The CDR3 sequence is 15 residues long. Germline V CDR1 and CDR2: KGHSY, FQNENV. CDR3 sequence reads: CASSQSRLIGNTIYF.

V usage is TRBV20-1 and J usage is TRBJ2-7; TCRdb's assignment of TRBD2 cannot be checked, as there is no DNA. This CDR3 region has 17 residues. Germline lookup yields CDR1 DFQATT and CDR2 SNEGSKA (reference sequence). CDR3 sequence: CSASGSGTSGTVPEQYF.

CDR3 region: CASSLLGNSPLHF. The genes are TRBV28 and TRBJ1-6. The CDR3 runs 13 residues. Per germline, CDR1 MDHEN and CDR2 SYDVKM.

The chain carries TRBV12-3 or TRBV12-4 and TRBJ2-3; the D call of TRBD2 rests on TCRdb alone, since no DNA is present to check it. CDR3 size: 14 residues. CDR3 residues: CASSPRGSADTQYF.

This clonotype is classed as large (0.1 to 1%) by frequency. This sequence joins TRBV4-2 and TRBJ1-2; TCRdb outputs TRBD1, but without DNA this stays unchecked. Germline V gene sequence: CDR1 LGHNA, CDR2 YNFKEQ. The CDR3 loop spans 15 amino acids. This chain's CDR3 is CASSQAARDRGRYTF.

Measured by frequency, this clonotype is medium-sized. The rearrangement links TRBV28 to TRBJ1-4. CDR1 MDHEN and CDR2 SYDVKM come from the germline V gene. The CDR3 runs 14 residues. The CDR3 reads CASSLHSMGEKLFF.

V is TRBV2 and J is TRBJ2-7. CDR1 is SNHLY, CDR2 FYNNEI, per germline. CDR3 length: 14 amino acids. This CDR3 reads CASSLGVSSYEQYF.